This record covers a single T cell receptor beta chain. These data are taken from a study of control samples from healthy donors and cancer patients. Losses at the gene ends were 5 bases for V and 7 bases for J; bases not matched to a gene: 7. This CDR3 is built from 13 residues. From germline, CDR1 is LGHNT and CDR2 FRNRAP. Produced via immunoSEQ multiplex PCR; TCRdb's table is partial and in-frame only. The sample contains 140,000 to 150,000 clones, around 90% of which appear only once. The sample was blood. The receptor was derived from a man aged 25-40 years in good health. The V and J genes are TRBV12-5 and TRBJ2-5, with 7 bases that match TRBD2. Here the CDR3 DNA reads TGTGCTAGTGGTCCCGGGGGGTCGGGGACCCAGTACTTC. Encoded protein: CASGPGGSGTQYF.